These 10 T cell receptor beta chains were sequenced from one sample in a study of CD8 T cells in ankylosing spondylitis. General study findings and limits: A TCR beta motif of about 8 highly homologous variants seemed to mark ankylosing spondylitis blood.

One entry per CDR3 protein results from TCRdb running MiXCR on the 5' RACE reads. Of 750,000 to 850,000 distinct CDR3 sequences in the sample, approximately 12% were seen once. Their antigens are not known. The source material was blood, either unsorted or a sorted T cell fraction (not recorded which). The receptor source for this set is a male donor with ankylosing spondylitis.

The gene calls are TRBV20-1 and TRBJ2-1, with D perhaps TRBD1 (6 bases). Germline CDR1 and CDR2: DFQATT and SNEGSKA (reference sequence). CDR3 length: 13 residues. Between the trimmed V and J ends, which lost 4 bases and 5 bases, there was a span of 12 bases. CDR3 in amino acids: CSAKQGAHNEQFF. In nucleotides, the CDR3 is TGCAGTGCTAAACAGGGCGCCCACAATGAGCAGTTCTTC.

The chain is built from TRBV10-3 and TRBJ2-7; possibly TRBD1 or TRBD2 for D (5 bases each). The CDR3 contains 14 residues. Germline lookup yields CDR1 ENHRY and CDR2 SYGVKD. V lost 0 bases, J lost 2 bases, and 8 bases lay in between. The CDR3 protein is CAISESRDPYEQYF. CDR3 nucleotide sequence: TGTGCCATCAGTGAGTCCCGGGACCCCTACGAGCAGTACTTC.

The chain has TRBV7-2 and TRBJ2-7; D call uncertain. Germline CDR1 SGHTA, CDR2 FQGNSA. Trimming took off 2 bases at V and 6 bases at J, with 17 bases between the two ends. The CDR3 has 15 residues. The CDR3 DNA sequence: TGTGCCAGCAGCTTATATACGGCCCCGGGCCGCGAGCAGTACTTC. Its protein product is CASSLYTAPGREQYF.

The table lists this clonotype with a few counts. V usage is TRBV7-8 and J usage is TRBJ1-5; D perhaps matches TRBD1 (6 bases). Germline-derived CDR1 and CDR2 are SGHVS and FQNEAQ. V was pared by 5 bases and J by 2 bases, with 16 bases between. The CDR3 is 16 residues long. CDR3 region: CASSPRPQGGNQPQHF. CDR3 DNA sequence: TGTGCCAGCAGCCCCCGGCCACAGGGTGGCAATCAGCCCCAGCATTTT.

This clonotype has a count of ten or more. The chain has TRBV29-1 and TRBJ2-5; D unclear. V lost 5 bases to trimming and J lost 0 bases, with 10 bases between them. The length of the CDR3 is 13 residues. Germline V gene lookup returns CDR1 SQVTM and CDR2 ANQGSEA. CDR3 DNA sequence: TGCAGCGTTCACGGACGGTACCAAGAGACCCAGTACTTC. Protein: CSVHGRYQETQYF.

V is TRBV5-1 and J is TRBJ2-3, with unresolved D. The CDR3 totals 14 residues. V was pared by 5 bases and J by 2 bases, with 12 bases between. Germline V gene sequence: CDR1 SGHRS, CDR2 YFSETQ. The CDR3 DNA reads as TGCGCCAGCAGTGAAGGGCTCAACACAGATACGCAGTATTTT. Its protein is CASSEGLNTDTQYF.

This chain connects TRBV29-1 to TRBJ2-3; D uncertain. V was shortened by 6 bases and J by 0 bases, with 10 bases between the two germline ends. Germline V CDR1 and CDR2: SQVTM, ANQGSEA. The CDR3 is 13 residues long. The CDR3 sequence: CSVWFSSTDTQYF. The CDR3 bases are TGCAGCGTATGGTTTTCCAGCACAGATACGCAGTATTTT.

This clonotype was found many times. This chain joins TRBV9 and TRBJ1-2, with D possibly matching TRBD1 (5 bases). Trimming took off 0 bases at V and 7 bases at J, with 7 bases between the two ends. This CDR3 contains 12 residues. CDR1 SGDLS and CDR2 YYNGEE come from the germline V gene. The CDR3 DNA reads TGTGCCAGCAGCGTAGGTGGGGGTGGCTACACCTTC. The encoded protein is CASSVGGGGYTF.

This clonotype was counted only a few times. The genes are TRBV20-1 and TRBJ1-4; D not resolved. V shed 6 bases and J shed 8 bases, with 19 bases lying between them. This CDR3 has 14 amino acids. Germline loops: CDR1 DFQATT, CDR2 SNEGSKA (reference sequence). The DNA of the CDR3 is TGCAGTGCCCCGTTCGTATACGGAGAGGAAAAACTGTTTTTT. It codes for CSAPFVYGEEKLFF.

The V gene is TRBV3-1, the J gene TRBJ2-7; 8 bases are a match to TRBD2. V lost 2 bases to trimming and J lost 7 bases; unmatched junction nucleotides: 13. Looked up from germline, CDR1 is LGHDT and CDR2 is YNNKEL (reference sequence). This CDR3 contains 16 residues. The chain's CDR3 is CASSQYRGAGDREQYF. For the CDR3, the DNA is TGTGCCAGCAGCCAATACCGCGGAGCGGGAGACAGGGAGCAGTACTTC.